The 20 T cell receptor beta chains listed next were all sequenced from one sample in a study of blood T cell repertoires in COVID-19. Method: immunoSEQ multiplex PCR; TCRdb's copy keeps in-frame clones and lacks some. The table lists a few hundred thousand clones, roughly 86% of them singletons. Sequenced material: peripheral blood. The receptors derive from a man in his forties who had recovered from COVID-19.

The V gene is TRBV2, the J gene TRBJ2-3; 7 positions agree with TRBD2. Germline V gene data show CDR1 as SNHLY and CDR2 as FYNNEI. The CDR3 covers 15 residues. The V and J ends lost 3 bases and 4 bases, in that order; junction bases with no gene match: 7. The CDR3 reads CASSDGTTKPDTQYF. The DNA of the CDR3 is TGTGCCAGCAGTGACGGGACTACCAAACCAGATACGCAGTATTTT.

V gene TRBV3-1 (or the pseudogene TRBV3-2) combines with J gene TRBJ1-2, with D perhaps matching TRBD1 (6 bases). The CDR3 spans 14 residues. The V end was cut by 1 base, the J end by 8 bases, with 14 bases between. Germline-derived CDR1 and CDR2 are LGHDT and YNNKEL (reference sequence). CDR3 nucleotides: TGTGCCAGCAGCCAAGGAGCGGGGGGGCAGGGCTACACCTTC. Translating gives CASSQGAGGQGYTF.

This sequence joins TRBV9 and TRBJ2-1; D is possibly TRBD1 (6 bases). The ends were cut back, 0 bases at V and 4 bases at J, with 11 bases in the middle. Per the germline V gene, CDR1 is SGDLS and CDR2 is YYNGEE. CDR3 size: 15 residues. CDR3 bases: TGTGCCAGCAGCGTAGGAAGGGGGAATTACAATGAGCAGTTCTTC. Its protein is CASSVGRGNYNEQFF.

The CDR3 is CASSFLGTGGSNEQFF. The CDR3 nucleotides read TGTGCCAGCAGTTTTCTCGGGACAGGGGGCAGTAATGAGCAGTTCTTC. The chain combines TRBV28 with TRBJ2-1, with 12 bases lining up with TRBD1. This CDR3 contains 16 residues. V shed 3 bases and J 7 bases; nucleotides not matched to a gene: 7. Germline loops: CDR1 MDHEN, CDR2 SYDVKM.

The chain joins TRBV2 to TRBJ2-3, with 10 positions matching TRBD2. The trim removed 8 bases at V and 0 bases at J, leaving 2 bases unmatched. The germline V gene encodes CDR1 SNHLY and CDR2 FYNNEI. CDR3 size: 14 residues. CDR3: CASERGGSTDTQYF. The CDR3 DNA sequence: TGTGCCAGCGAGCGGGGGGGGAGCACAGATACGCAGTATTTT.

The chain carries TRBV7-9 and TRBJ1-2; no clear D. The CDR3 is 16 amino acids. Germline assignment: CDR1 SEHNR and CDR2 FQNEAQ (reference sequence). Between the trimmed V and J ends, which lost 3 bases and 8 bases, there was a span of 22 bases. DNA of the CDR3: TGTGCCAGCAGCTTGAGCCCCCTTAGGCAGGATTCGGGCTACACCTTC. Amino acid sequence: CASSLSPLRQDSGYTF.

This CDR3 reads CASSVSSGGRTEAFF. The CDR3 nucleotides read TGTGCCAGCAGCGTATCCTCAGGGGGGAGGACTGAAGCTTTCTTT. The V gene is TRBV9, the J gene TRBJ1-1, with TRBD1 matching 7 bases. Trimming cost V 1 base and J 5 bases; bases outside gene matches: 8. CDR3 length: 15 residues. Germline V gene lookup returns CDR1 SGDLS and CDR2 YYNGEE.

V gene TRBV3-1 (or the pseudogene TRBV3-2) combines with J gene TRBJ2-2; 7 positions match TRBD1. V trimming: 4 bases; J trimming: 5 bases; junction bases outside the gene matches: 7. Germline V lookup: CDR1 LGHDT, CDR2 YNNKEL (reference sequence). The CDR3 is 15 amino acids. The CDR3 DNA follows: TGTGCCAGCAGCCGAAACAGGGGTTGGACCGGGGAGCTGTTTTTT. It translates to CASSRNRGWTGELFF.

The chain combines TRBV5-4 with TRBJ2-7, with 7 nucleotides matching TRBD1. Germline V gene sequence: CDR1 SGHNT, CDR2 YYREEE (reference sequence). The CDR3 sequence is 15 residues long. The V segment lost 2 bases and the J segment 0 bases; nucleotides outside the gene matches: 5. CDR3 region: CASSFLTGTSYEQYF. As DNA, the CDR3 is TGTGCCAGCAGCTTTCTGACAGGGACCTCCTACGAGCAGTACTTC.

The chain combines TRBV28 with TRBJ1-2; a possible D gene is TRBD1 (6 bases). V lost 7 bases and J lost 7, with 22 bases in between. Germline CDR1 reads MDHEN; CDR2 reads SYDVKM. CDR3 size: 15 residues. In DNA form, the CDR3 reads TGTGCCAGCACCCTCGGTCCCACAGGGAAAGGTGGCTACACCTTC. Its protein is CASTLGPTGKGGYTF.

This clone occurred once. The chain employs TRBV9 and TRBJ2-3, with 8 positions matching TRBD1. Unmatched junction bases numbered 9, after V lost 5 bases and J lost 4 bases. Germline V gives CDR1 SGDLS, CDR2 YYNGEE. CDR3 length equals 15 residues. This chain's CDR3 is CASSRAQGDADTQYF. In DNA, the CDR3 is TGTGCCAGCAGTCGGGCACAGGGGGACGCAGATACGCAGTATTTT.

This rearrangement joins TRBV7-9 to TRBJ2-3; 11 positions match TRBD2. The V gene's germline CDR1 is SEHNR and CDR2 FQNEAQ (reference sequence). CDR3 length equals 16 residues. Trimming at V came to 4 bases and at J to 2 bases, leaving 5 bases not matched to a gene. The CDR3 protein is CASSSRLAGYTDTQYF. In nucleotides, the CDR3 is TGTGCCAGCAGCTCTCGACTAGCGGGGTACACAGATACGCAGTATTTT.

This rearrangement joins TRBV6-5 to TRBJ1-4; 9 bases match TRBD1. V shed 4 bases and J 7 bases; nucleotides not matched to a gene: 1. This CDR3 contains 13 residues. From germline, CDR1 is MNHEY and CDR2 SVGAGI. This CDR3 reads CASSWDRAEKLFF. CDR3 nucleotide sequence: TGTGCCAGCAGTTGGGACAGGGCTGAAAAACTGTTTTTT.

This chain links TRBV7-9 with TRBJ1-1, with 7 bases lining up with TRBD1. Germline trimming cut 5 bases from V and 4 bases from J; bases unmatched to any gene: 7. Looked up from germline, CDR1 is SEHNR and CDR2 is FQNEAQ (reference sequence). The CDR3 is made up of 14 amino acids. CDR3 in DNA: TGTGCCAGCAGCGAACAGGGGACGGGCACTGAAGCTTTCTTT. Its protein product is CASSEQGTGTEAFF.

Written as DNA, the CDR3 is TGTGCCAGCAGCTTAGAGGGGAAGGCTGAAGCTTTCTTT. Its translation is CASSLEGKAEAFF. The V gene is TRBV7-2, the J gene TRBJ1-1, with D possibly being TRBD1 (5 bases). V lost 1 base to trimming and J lost 6 bases, with 9 bases between them. The germline gives CDR1 SGHTA, CDR2 FQGNSA. The CDR3 sequence is 13 residues long.

The rearrangement links TRBV25-1 to TRBJ1-1; possibly TRBD1 for D (6 bases). CDR1 is MGHDK and CDR2 is SYGVNS in the germline V gene. The CDR3 length is 13 residues. The CDR3 sequence is CDRGGGRNTEAFF. In DNA form, the CDR3 reads TGTGACCGAGGTGGGGGCCGCAACACTGAAGCTTTCTTT.

Concerning this clone: Other DNA sequences in this sample translate to the same CDR3. The V and J genes are TRBV19 and TRBJ2-5; 8 bases match TRBD1. The CDR3 runs 13 residues. Germline CDR1 LNHDA, CDR2 SQIVND (reference sequence). The junction had 2 bases not matched to a gene; V was cut back by 3 bases and J by 5 bases. As DNA, the CDR3 is TGTGCCAGTAGTATCAACAGGGGGGAGACCCAGTACTTC. This encodes CASSINRGETQYF.

The CDR3 nucleotides read TGTGCTAGTGGGCCAGGGGATGAGCAGTTCTTC. As protein: CASGPGDEQFF. The V gene is TRBV12-5, the J gene TRBJ2-1; D may be TRBD1 (6 bases). CDR3 size: 11 residues. V lost 6 bases, J lost 8 bases, and 8 bases lay in between. CDR1 and CDR2 from the germline V gene are LGHNT and FRNRAP.

This clone was recorded many times. The chain has TRBV3-1 (or the pseudogene TRBV3-2) and TRBJ2-6, with 10 nucleotides matching TRBD2. The CDR3 is 17 residues long. Germline CDR1 and CDR2: LGHDT and YNNKEL (reference sequence). The junction had 6 bases not matched to a gene; V was cut back by 7 bases and J by 0 bases. Here the CDR3 DNA reads TGTGCCAGCACTCGAGCGGGGGGGCCCTCTGGGGCCAACGTCCTGACTTTC. It translates to CASTRAGGPSGANVLTF.

This chain joins TRBV5-1 and TRBJ2-7; tentatively, D is TRBD1 (6 bases). Trimming shortened V by 4 bases and J by 2 bases, and 25 bases separated the two germline ends. The V gene's germline CDR1 is SGHRS and CDR2 YFSETQ. CDR3 length: 18 amino acids. The CDR3 loop is CASSPFGATGTKTYEQYF. The DNA of the CDR3 is TGCGCCAGCAGCCCTTTTGGCGCTACCGGGACAAAGACCTACGAGCAGTACTTC.